Listed below are T cell receptor beta chains from one sample, sequenced in a study of T-cell reconstitution after alpha-beta-depleted transplantation in children. MiXCR, applied by TCRdb to the PCR reads, yields one record per CDR3 protein. The sample records over 400,000 distinct CDR3 sequences, roughly two fifths being singletons. Source: PBMCs, taken before TCRalphabeta/CD19-depleted stem cell transplant. The receptors originated from a girl aged 2 to 9 with aplastic anemia, due to receive a stem cell transplant. The CDR3 runs from the conserved cysteine through the conserved F or W. D genes are given only for firm matches. Where a row states a size, it is once, few, many or the class of an expanded clone; other rows omit it.

D gene	clone size	J gene	V gene	CDR3 protein	CDR3 DNA
.	.	TRBJ2-7	TRBV5-1	CASGTTDSNTYEQYF	TGCGCCAGCGGGACAACCGACAGTAACACCTACGAGCAGTACTTC
TRBD2	.	TRBJ2-1	TRBV2	CASSADRPIAGVGNEQFF	TGTGCCAGCAGTGCCGACCGCCCCATAGCGGGAGTGGGCAATGAGCAGTTCTTC
TRBD1	once	TRBJ1-4	TRBV18	CASGSGQGGEKLFF	TGTGCCAGCGGATCGGGACAGGGCGGCGAAAAACTGTTTTTT
TRBD1	many	TRBJ2-5	TRBV7-2	CASSLGDSRETQYF	TGTGCCAGCAGCTTAGGGGACAGCAGAGAGACCCAGTACTTC
.	once	TRBJ2-1	TRBV20-1	CSAPPRGWGLNEQFF	TGCAGTGCTCCCCCCCGCGGATGGGGGCTCAATGAGCAGTTCTTC
TRBD2	many	TRBJ2-3	TRBV7-9	CASSLSGRVAGGPRTQYF	TGTGCCAGCAGCTTATCGGGCCGGGTAGCGGGAGGCCCCAGGACGCAGTATTTT
TRBD2	.	TRBJ2-1	TRBV7-2	CASSLGPAGGGIYEQFF	TGTGCCAGCAGCTTAGGCCCCGCGGGAGGGGGTATCTATGAGCAGTTCTTC
.	.	TRBJ2-7	TRBV12-3/TRBV12-4	CAFSLSRLSQGRNYEQYF	TGTGCCTTCAGTTTAAGCCGGTTATCACAGGGGAGGAACTACGAGCAGTACTTC
.	.	TRBJ2-7	TRBV3-1	CASSPEQGPYEQYF	TGTGCCAGCAGTCCCGAACAGGGACCCTACGAGCAGTACTTC
.	.	TRBJ1-2	TRBV29-1	CSVEGGGLGYTF	TGCAGCGTTGAAGGGGGTGGACTTGGCTACACCTTC
TRBD1	.	TRBJ1-5	TRBV28	CASSSGQGAGNQPQHF	TGTGCCAGCAGTTCCGGACAGGGGGCTGGCAATCAGCCCCAGCATTTT
TRBD2	many	TRBJ2-1	TRBV5-1	CASSKLLAGVDEQFF	TGCGCCAGCAGCAAGTTACTAGCGGGAGTTGATGAGCAGTTCTTC
.	.	TRBJ1-2	TRBV20-1	CSALASENYGYTF	TGCAGTGCGCTCGCATCGGAGAACTATGGCTACACCTTC
TRBD2	.	TRBJ2-7	TRBV20-1	CSAMRLAHEQYF	TGCAGTGCTATGAGACTAGCCCACGAGCAGTACTTC
.	.	TRBJ2-5	TRBV11-2	CASSLNTRGETQYF	TGTGCCAGCAGCTTAAATACTCGTGGAGAGACCCAGTACTTC
.	.	TRBJ2-5	TRBV11-2	CASSLSGTDKETQYF	TGTGCCAGCAGCTTAAGCGGGACAGATAAAGAGACCCAGTACTTC
.	once	TRBJ2-1	TRBV27	CASSLFGTSYNEQFF	TGTGCCAGCAGTCTATTCGGGACCTCCTACAATGAGCAGTTCTTC
.	.	TRBJ1-6	TRBV20-1	CSAWGTESSPLHF	TGCAGTGCATGGGGGACTGAAAGTTCACCCCTCCACTTT
.	.	TRBJ1-2	TRBV20-1	CSANRAGLGYTF	TGCAGTGCTAACAGGGCAGGGTTGGGCTACACCTTC
.	.	TRBJ2-3	TRBV28	CASSPGHTDTQYF	TGTGCCAGCAGCCCCGGACACACAGATACGCAGTATTTT
.	.	TRBJ2-7	TRBV2	CASSESSNLYEQYF	TGTGCCAGCAGTGAAAGTTCGAACCTCTACGAGCAGTACTTC
TRBD2	many	TRBJ2-1	TRBV6-1	CASSVRTSGRRPSYNEQFF	TGTGCCAGCAGTGTAAGAACTAGCGGGAGGCGGCCCTCCTACAATGAGCAGTTCTTC
TRBD2	.	TRBJ2-1	TRBV20-1	CSATGIAGVSNEQFF	TGCAGTGCTACGGGTATAGCGGGGGTGAGCAATGAGCAGTTCTTC
.	few	TRBJ1-2	TRBV28	CASTVIMNRSGYTF	TGTGCCAGCACGGTCATAATGAATCGAAGTGGCTACACCTTC
TRBD1	.	TRBJ1-5	TRBV27	CASISGTGFFLGQPQHF	TGTGCCAGCATATCCGGGACAGGGTTCTTTTTGGGTCAGCCCCAGCATTTT
.	.	TRBJ1-5	TRBV6-1	CASSERGHQPQHF	TGTGCCAGCAGTGAAAGGGGACACCAGCCCCAGCATTTT
.	.	TRBJ2-5	TRBV5-1	CASSLATLPGTQYF	TGCGCCAGCAGCTTGGCGACATTGCCGGGGACCCAGTACTTC
TRBD2	.	TRBJ2-1	TRBV6-1	CASSPIYPSSGLYNEQFF	TGTGCCAGCAGTCCCATCTACCCTTCTAGCGGTCTCTACAATGAGCAGTTCTTC
.	.	TRBJ2-2	TRBV14	CASSQGVGELFF	TGTGCCAGCAGCCAAGGCGTCGGGGAGCTGTTTTTT